Described below is a single T cell receptor (beta chain) sequence and its context. As yet, its antigen is unknown. These gene names are mouse names. The CDR3 goes on 1 residue after the read ends, and that part is filled in from the germline J gene. This sample is part of a study of tissue T cells after allogeneic stem cell transplantation. CDR3 sequences, V/J genes, frequencies and template counts came from survey-depth TCRbeta sequencing. Generated by immunoSEQ multiplex PCR, the TCRdb table keeps only in-frame clones and is missing some. Of more than 45,000 clones in the sample, around 72% were seen once. Findings and caveats of the study: Some tissue clones might be persisting host cells; their alloreactivity or antigen specificity was not determined. TCR repertoires tracked anatomic similarity, regardless of disease or transplant status. This small cohort was clinically heterogeneous, and sampling depth was a limitation.

V was pared by 2 bases and J by 3 bases, with 11 bases between. The CDR3 has 14 amino acids. Germline CDR1 NNHNN, CDR2 SYGAGS (reference sequence). Specimen: sorted cells pooled from one or two spleens. The source is a pool of C57BL/6 mice in good health. V is TRBV13-2 and J is TRBJ1-1, with a possible D match to TRBD1 (6 bases). CDR3 DNA (partial): TGTGCCAGCGGTGAAGGGGGATCGGACACAGAAGTCTTC. Its protein is CASGEGGSDTEVF. The CDR3, in full, reads CASGEGGSDTEVFF.